This T cell receptor (beta chain) was profiled in a study of memory CD8 T cells in hepatitis C reinfection. Background on the study: A couple of donors resolved primary infection, then developed chronic reinfection. Between 12 and 24 weeks after reinfection detection, late samples were drawn.

This CDR3 is 14 amino acids long. V was shortened by 0 bases and J by 4 bases, with 10 bases between the two germline ends. The germline CDR1 and CDR2 sequences are SGDLS and YYNGEE. The method was immunoSEQ multiplex PCR; TCRdb's version includes in-frame clones alone and lacks a portion of them. The table lists some 44,000 clones, about 91% of them singletons, with 0.72% in the top ten. The time point: late/post reinfection, 12 to 24 weeks after detection. Sorted cells were sequenced directly ex vivo without any in vitro expansion. About this clone itself: Its antigen is not identified.

Study results and limitations: With five donors, public clonotype conclusions could not be definitive.

The receptor comes from a man aged 18 to 35 with hepatitis C virus infection. Sequencing was done on a sample of naive CD8+ T cells sorted from blood. The genes are TRBV9 and TRBJ2-5, with D tentatively TRBD1 (6 bases). CDR3 region: CASSVAGAGETQYF. CDR3 DNA sequence: TGTGCCAGCAGCGTAGCAGGGGCTGGAGAGACCCAGTACTTC.